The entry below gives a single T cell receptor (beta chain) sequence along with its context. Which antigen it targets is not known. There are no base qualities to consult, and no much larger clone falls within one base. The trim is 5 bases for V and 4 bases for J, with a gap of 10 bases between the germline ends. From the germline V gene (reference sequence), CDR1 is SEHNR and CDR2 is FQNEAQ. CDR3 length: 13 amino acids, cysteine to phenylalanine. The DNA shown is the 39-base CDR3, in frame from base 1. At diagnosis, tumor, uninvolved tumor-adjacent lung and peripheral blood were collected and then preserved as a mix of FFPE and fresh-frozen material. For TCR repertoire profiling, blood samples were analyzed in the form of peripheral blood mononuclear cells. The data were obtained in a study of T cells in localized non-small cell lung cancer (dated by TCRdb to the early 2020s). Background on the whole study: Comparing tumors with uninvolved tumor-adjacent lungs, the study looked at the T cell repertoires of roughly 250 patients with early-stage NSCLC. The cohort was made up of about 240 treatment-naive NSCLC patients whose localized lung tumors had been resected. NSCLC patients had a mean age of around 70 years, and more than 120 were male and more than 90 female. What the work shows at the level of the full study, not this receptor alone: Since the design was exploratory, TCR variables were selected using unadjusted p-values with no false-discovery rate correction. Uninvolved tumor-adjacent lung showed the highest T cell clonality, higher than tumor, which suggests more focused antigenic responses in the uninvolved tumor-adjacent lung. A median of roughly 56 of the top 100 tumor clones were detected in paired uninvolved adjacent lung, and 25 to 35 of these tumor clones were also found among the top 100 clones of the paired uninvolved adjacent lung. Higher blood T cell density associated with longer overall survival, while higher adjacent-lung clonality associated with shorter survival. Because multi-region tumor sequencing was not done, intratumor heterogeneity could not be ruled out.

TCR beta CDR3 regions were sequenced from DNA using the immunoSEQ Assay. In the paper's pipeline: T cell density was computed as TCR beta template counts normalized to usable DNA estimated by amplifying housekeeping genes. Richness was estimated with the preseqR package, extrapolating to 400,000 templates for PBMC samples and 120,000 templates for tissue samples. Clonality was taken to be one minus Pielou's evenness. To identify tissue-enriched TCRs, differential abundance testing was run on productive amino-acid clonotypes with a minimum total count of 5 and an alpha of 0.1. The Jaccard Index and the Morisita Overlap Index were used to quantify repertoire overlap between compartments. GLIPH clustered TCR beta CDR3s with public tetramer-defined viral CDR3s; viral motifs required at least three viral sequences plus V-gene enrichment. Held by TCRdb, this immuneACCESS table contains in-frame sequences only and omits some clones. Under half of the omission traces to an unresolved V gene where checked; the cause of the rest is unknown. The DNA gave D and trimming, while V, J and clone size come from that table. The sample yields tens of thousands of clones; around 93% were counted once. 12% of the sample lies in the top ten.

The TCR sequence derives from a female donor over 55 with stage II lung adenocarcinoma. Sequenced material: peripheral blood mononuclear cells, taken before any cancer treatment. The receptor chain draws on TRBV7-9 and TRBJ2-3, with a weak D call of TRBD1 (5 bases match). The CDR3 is CASSQGVSDTQYF. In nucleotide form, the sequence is TGTGCCAGCAGCCAAGGGGTGTCAGATACGCAGTATTTT.